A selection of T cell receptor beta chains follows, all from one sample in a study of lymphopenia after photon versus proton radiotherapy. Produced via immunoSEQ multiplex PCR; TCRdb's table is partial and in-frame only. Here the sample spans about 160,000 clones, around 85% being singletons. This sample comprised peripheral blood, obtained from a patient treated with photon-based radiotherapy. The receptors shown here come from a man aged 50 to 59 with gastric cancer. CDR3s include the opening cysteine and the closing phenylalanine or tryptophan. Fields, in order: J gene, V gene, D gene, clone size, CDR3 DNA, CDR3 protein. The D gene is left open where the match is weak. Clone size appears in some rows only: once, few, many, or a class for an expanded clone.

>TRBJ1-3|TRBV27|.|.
TGTGCCAGCAGTTTACTTTATGGGAACAGCTCTGGAAACACCATATATTTT
CASSLLYGNSSGNTIYF
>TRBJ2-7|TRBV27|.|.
TGTGCCAGCAGCCTCAGACAGTCCCTTTCCTACGAGCAGTACTTC
CASSLRQSLSYEQYF
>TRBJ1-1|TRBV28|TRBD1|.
TGTGCCAGCAGTTGGACAGGGAACATGAACACTGAAGCTTTCTTT
CASSWTGNMNTEAFF
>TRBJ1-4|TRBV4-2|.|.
TGTGCCAGCAGCTCCACTTCACCAACTAATGAAAAACTGTTTTTT
CASSSTSPTNEKLFF
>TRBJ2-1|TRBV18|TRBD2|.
TGTGCCAGCTCACCCCGGACTAGCGGGATGGCCAATGAGCAGTTCTTC
CASSPRTSGMANEQFF
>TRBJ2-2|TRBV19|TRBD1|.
TGTGCCAGTAGTATTAGGGGACAGATCACCGGGGAGCTGTTTTTT
CASSIRGQITGELFF
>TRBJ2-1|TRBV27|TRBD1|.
TGTGCCAGCAGTTTATCCCCGGGACAGACTAACTACAATGAGCAGTTCTTC
CASSLSPGQTNYNEQFF
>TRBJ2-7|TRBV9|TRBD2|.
TGTGCCAGCAGCGTATCTAGCGGGAGTCCCTACGAGCAGTACTTC
CASSVSSGSPYEQYF
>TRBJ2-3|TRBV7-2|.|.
TGTGCCAGCAGCTTACAACTAGCCACAGATACGCAGTATTTT
CASSLQLATDTQYF
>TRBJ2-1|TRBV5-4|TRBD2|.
TGTGCCAGCAGCAGAGGGACTAGCGGGGACCCGCGTGAGCAGTTCTTC
CASSRGTSGDPREQFF
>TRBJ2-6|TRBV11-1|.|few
TGTGCCAGCAGCTTTCGTGGAACTGGGGCCAACGTCCTGACTTTC
CASSFRGTGANVLTF
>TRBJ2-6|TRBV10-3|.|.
TGTGCCATCAAGTCGGGGGCCGGGGCCAACGTCCTGACTTTC
CAIKSGAGANVLTF
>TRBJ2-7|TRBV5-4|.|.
TGTGCCAGCAGCCGCCTAAAGGGTACCTCCTACGAGCAGTACTTC
CASSRLKGTSYEQYF
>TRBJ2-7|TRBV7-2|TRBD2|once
TGTGCCAGCAGCCCCGGACTGACTAGCGCCTACGAGCAGTACTTC
CASSPGLTSAYEQYF
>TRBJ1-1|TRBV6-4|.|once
TGTGCCAGCAGTGTTCAGAGGGGCACTGAAGCTTTCTTT
CASSVQRGTEAFF